This TCR beta chain was sequenced during a study of early T cells in non-severe SARS-CoV-2 infection (dated by TCRdb to the early 2020s). Regarding the study in general: Because TCR sequencing relied on bulk RNA taken from unsorted whole blood, pairing of alpha and beta chains was not possible.

The V end loses 5 bases and the J end loses 1 base, and a stretch of 10 bases separates them. The germline V gene encodes CDR1 PRHDT and CDR2 FYEKMQ (reference sequence). The CDR3 covers 14 residues, taking in both the cysteine and the phenylalanine. The CDR3 DNA has 42 bases and is translated from base 1. This clonotype was found a few times. Which antigen it targets is not known. No much larger clonotype is one base removed from it; base qualities were not supplied. Library generation was performed with 5' RACE. TCRdb records NextSeq 500 as the sequencer. Unique molecular identifiers were attached to individual cDNA molecules in the TCR library protocol so that sequencing error and PCR bias could be corrected. Sequencing covered both TCR alpha and beta chains, and within each sample the abundances of alpha and beta sequences were tightly co-correlated. Turning to the authors' computational methods: Decombinator V4 was used to perform V gene, J gene and CDR3 annotation of TCR sequences. TCRs were defined as expanded if a significant change between any two time points was detected under a Poisson model with p below 0.0001. Abundances of TCRs were expressed as counts per million after normalisation to the total number of TCRs sequenced in each sample. MAIT TCRs were defined by TRAV1-2 paired with TRAJ12, TRAJ20 or TRAJ33, and iNKT TCRs by TRAV10 paired with TRAJ18. VDJdb, accessed 1 November 2021, was searched for CMV, EBV and SARS-CoV-2 annotated TCRs, with TCRs annotated for multiple antigens excluded. In-frame beta chains were kept once TCRdb had trimmed the public reads at Q25 with fastp and called clones with MiXCR. When rows share a CDR3 protein, they turn into one entry using the most common DNA and genes. TCRdb, not the original authors, processed these V and J calls. The sample table shows 60,000 to 65,000 distinct CDR3 sequences, and less than 10% are seen once. 0.95% to 1.5% of the sample is held by the ten biggest clonotypes.

The paper as a whole reports these results and caveats: VDJdb matching was skewed toward anti-spike CD8 responses and likely underestimated virus-specific expansions by missing private and CD4 specificities.

Set within a cohort of healthcare workers in London, UK, this nested case-control study involved weekly PCR testing of nasopharyngeal swabs along with blood sampling. Healthcare workers were recruited during the week of the UK lockdown, between 23 and 31 March 2020, and followed weekly for up to roughly 15 weeks. The receptor was derived from an adult who was a healthcare worker with PCR-confirmed SARS-CoV-2 infection or an uninfected control (not recorded which). In this chain, TRBV13 is recombined with TRBJ2-3, with TRBD2 tentatively as D gene (7 bases match). Sequencing was performed on whole blood. The nucleotide sequence is TGTGCCAGCAGCCCCGGGGGGCGCACAGATACGCAGTATTTT. Its product reads: CASSPGGRTDTQYF.